The clone carrying this T cell receptor (beta chain) was detected only a few times. The antigen is not known. TCRdb ran MiXCR on the reads and lists one entry per CDR3 protein. The sample comprises roughly 630,000 distinct CDR3 sequences, more than 20% of which are singletons, and roughly 8% rests with the top ten. The data originate from a study of T cell repertoires in cytomegalovirus infection. Study as a whole: Public signatures in TCR beta pointed to CMV infection and matching HLA type.

Study-wide results and caveats: CMV carriers with the relevant HLA were identified by cumulative public TCR beta family frequency. In two of eight donors, the top clonotype was HLA-C-restricted CMV-specific.

Germline CDR1 SGHKS, CDR2 YYEKEE (reference sequence). The CDR3 is 14 amino acids. The ends were cut back, 0 bases at V and 2 bases at J, with 9 bases in the middle. The sequence was obtained from a human donor in good health (CMV status not recorded). Some clones in this sample may be carry-over from other donors' samples. The chain links TRBV5-5 to TRBJ2-7; D remains ambiguous. Sequencing was done on a sample of CD8+ T cells from PBMCs. CDR3 DNA: TGTGCCAGCAGCTTGGCCTACGACCCCTACGAGCAGTACTTC. Its protein is CASSLAYDPYEQYF.